This T cell receptor (beta chain) appears in the sequencing data of a study of blood T cell repertoires in COVID-19. With 4 bases removed from V and 2 bases from J, the gap between germline ends came to 18 bases. The CDR3 length is 17 residues. In germline, CDR1 is MNHNS, CDR2 SASEGT. Some clones are missing from TCRdb's copy, which holds only in-frame ones; the method was immunoSEQ multiplex PCR. The sample contains some 200,000 clones, roughly 84% of which appear only once. V usage is TRBV6-1 and J usage is TRBJ1-5, with D unclear. The source of this sequence is a woman aged 60-70 years who had recovered from COVID-19. Source material: peripheral blood. The CDR3 nucleotides read TGTGCCAGCAGTGCGATGAGGGCTGGCTGGGGCAATCAGCCCCAGCATTTT. This translates into CASSAMRAGWGNQPQHF.